The 30 T cell receptor beta chains reported below all come from one sample, sequenced in a study of blood T cell repertoires in COVID-19. The method was immunoSEQ multiplex PCR; TCRdb's version includes in-frame clones alone and lacks a portion of them. The repertoire includes under 450,000 clones, roughly nine tenths of them detected once, and roughly 0.9% sits in the top ten. The source material was PBMCs or T cells enriched from blood (not recorded which). The source of these receptors is a middle-aged woman who had been exposed to COVID-19.

V is TRBV29-1 and J is TRBJ1-2; TRBD1 is a possible D gene (5 bases). Germline-derived CDR1 and CDR2 are SQVTM and ANQGSEA. The CDR3 is 11 residues long. The V gene lost 5 bases and the J gene lost 7 bases, with 11 bases spanning the gap. This chain's CDR3 is CSVSQGIGYTF. The DNA for the CDR3 is TGCAGCGTTTCCCAGGGCATTGGCTACACCTTC.

The CDR3 region is CASSLELAGMGEQFF. DNA for the CDR3: TGTGCCAGCAGCTTAGAACTAGCGGGGATGGGTGAGCAGTTCTTC. The chain has TRBV11-2 and TRBJ2-1; TRBD2 matches 10 bases. V dropped 0 bases and J dropped 9; count of bases not matched to a gene: 5. The CDR3 contains 15 residues. The germline V gene encodes CDR1 SGHAT and CDR2 FQNNGV.

V is TRBV5-1 and J is TRBJ2-2, with 8 positions matching TRBD2. CDR1 is SGHRS, CDR2 YFSETQ, per germline. This CDR3 contains 17 residues. Unmatched junction bases numbered 12, after V lost 4 bases and J lost 4 bases. The CDR3 nucleotides are TGCGCCAGCAGCCATGCCTCCACTAGCGGAATCACCGGGGAGCTGTTTTTT. Protein product: CASSHASTSGITGELFF. Full variable domain (outside the CDR3, taken from reference TRBV5-1 and TRBJ2-2): KAGVTQTPRYLIKTRGQQVTLSCSPISGHRSVSWYQQTPGQGLQFLFEYFSETQRNKGNFPGRFSGRQFSNSRSEMNVSTLELGDSALYLCASSHASTSGITGELFFGEGSRLTVL.

This sequence joins TRBV27 and TRBJ2-1; the match to TRBD2 covers 7 bases. The germline V gene has CDR1 MNHEY and CDR2 SMNVEV (reference sequence). The CDR3 contains 15 residues. After removal of 10 bases from V and 1 base from J, the junction contained 10 bases not matched to a gene. CDR3 DNA: TGTGCCACCCCGGCCCGCGGGGGATCCTACAATGAGCAGTTCTTC. Protein sequence: CATPARGGSYNEQFF.

The chain couples TRBV25-1 to TRBJ1-3; no definite D call. This CDR3 has 12 amino acids. Germline-derived CDR1 and CDR2 are MGHDK and SYGVNS. The germline V and J ends were trimmed by 6 bases and 2 bases, with 5 bases remaining between them. The CDR3 coding sequence is TGTGCCAGCAGCCTACCTGGAAACACCATATATTTT. Translated: CASSLPGNTIYF.

This clone has a single count. The chain uses TRBV7-2 and TRBJ1-6; no firm D call. The V and J ends lost 1 base and 7 bases respectively, with 11 bases between them. The CDR3 consists of 15 residues. The germline V gene encodes CDR1 SGHTA and CDR2 FQGNSA. CDR3 residues: CASSLGEGTNSPLHF. The CDR3 DNA sequence: TGTGCCAGCAGCTTAGGGGAGGGCACAAATTCACCCCTCCACTTT.

This clone was picked up one time. The chain joins TRBV27 to TRBJ1-1; D is undetermined. Trimming stripped 3 bases from V and 0 bases from J, with 11 bases between. CDR1 MNHEY and CDR2 SMNVEV come from the germline V gene (reference sequence). CDR3 length equals 15 residues. This CDR3 is CASSFNIKMNTEAFF. CDR3 nucleotide sequence: TGTGCCAGCAGTTTTAATATAAAAATGAACACTGAAGCTTTCTTT.

V and J are TRBV28 and TRBJ1-3; D remains unclear. Trimming took 5 bases from V and 0 from J, leaving 14 bases between them. In germline, CDR1 is MDHEN, CDR2 SYDVKM. This CDR3 is built from 16 residues. CDR3 amino acids: CASSPLLRSSGNTIYF. In nucleotides, the CDR3 is TGTGCCAGCAGTCCCCTACTGCGGAGCTCTGGAAACACCATATATTTT.

J is TRBJ1-5 and V is TRBV19; D not certain. Trimming removed 9 bases from V and 0 bases from J, with 6 bases in between. CDR3 size: 12 residues. Germline CDR1 is LNHDA and CDR2 is SQIVND (reference sequence). CDR3 bases: TGTGCCAGCCGTTATAGCAATCAGCCCCAGCATTTT. Protein product: CASRYSNQPQHF.

The genes are TRBV7-9 and TRBJ1-1; no definite D call. V lost 1 base and J lost 1, with 10 bases in between. Germline V gene sequence: CDR1 SEHNR, CDR2 FQNEAQ (reference sequence). The CDR3 contains 15 residues. The CDR3 loop reads CASSLVAGKNTEAFF. The CDR3 DNA sequence: TGTGCCAGCAGCTTAGTAGCGGGAAAGAACACTGAAGCTTTCTTT.

The chain uses TRBV5-4 and TRBJ1-2, with TRBD1 matching 10 bases. The CDR3 covers 14 residues. Germline V CDR1 and CDR2: SGHNT, YYREEE (reference sequence). The V segment lost 4 bases and the J segment 7 bases; nucleotides outside the gene matches: 7. As DNA, the CDR3 is TGTGCCAGCAGCGAGGGACAGGGGCGGGTTGGCTACACCTTC. Residues: CASSEGQGRVGYTF. The full variable domain, its missing parts supplied by reference TRBV5-4 and TRBJ1-2, is ETGVTQSPTHLIKTRGQQVTLRCSSQSGHNTVSWYQQALGQGPQFIFQYYREEENGRGNFPPRFSGLQFPNYSSELNVNALELDDSALYLCASSEGQGRVGYTFGSGTRLTVV.

This sequence joins TRBV6-4 and TRBJ2-3; D might be TRBD2 (5 bases). Trimming shortened V by 0 bases and J by 1 base, and 8 bases separated the two germline ends. The CDR3 runs to 15 residues. The germline V gene encodes CDR1 MRHNA and CDR2 SNTAGT. In nucleotides, the CDR3 is TGTGCCAGCAGTGACTCTAGGACTCGCACAGATACGCAGTATTTT. The encoded protein is CASSDSRTRTDTQYF.

The DNA for the CDR3 is TGTGCCACCAGTGACCTCCTAGGGGATGAGCAGTTCTTC. Translation: CATSDLLGDEQFF. This sequence joins TRBV24-1 and TRBJ2-1; TRBD1 might be the D (5 bases). This CDR3 spans 13 amino acids. The ends were cut back, 4 bases at V and 8 bases at J, with 11 bases in the middle. Germline CDR1 KGHDR, CDR2 SFDVKD.

The chain links TRBV18 to TRBJ2-4; 7 nucleotides match TRBD2. CDR3 length: 16 amino acids. The V gene's germline CDR1 is KGHSH and CDR2 LQKENI. V was clipped by 6 bases and J by 5 bases; unmatched bases: 13. CDR3 coding DNA: TGTGCCAGCTCCCTCTTGAGGGAGGGCCGAGAAAACATTCAGTACTTC. Translation: CASSLLREGRENIQYF.

The CDR3 nucleotides read TGTGCCAGCAGTCCCGCCACTGGGACAGGGAATGGCTACACCTTC. It specifies CASSPATGTGNGYTF. V gene TRBV2 combines with J gene TRBJ1-2, with 9 bases fitting TRBD1. This CDR3 contains 15 residues. Germline assignment: CDR1 SNHLY and CDR2 FYNNEI. Trimming took 5 bases from V and 6 from J; bases not matched to a gene: 10.

CDR3 sequence (DNA): TGTGCCAGCAGCAAAGAGTCCAGCGGGATAGTCATTCAGTTCTTC. This codes for CASSKESSGIVIQFF. V is TRBV21-1 and J is TRBJ2-1; the table's D call, TRBD2, was not checked against the DNA. TRBV21-1 is labeled a pseudogene. This CDR3 has 15 amino acids.

The gene calls are TRBV30 and TRBJ1-1; D may be TRBD1 (6 bases). The ends were cut back, 3 bases at V and 13 bases at J, with 21 bases in the middle. CDR1 and CDR2 from the germline V gene are GTSNPN and SVGIG (reference sequence). The CDR3 runs to 13 residues. The CDR3 coding sequence is TGTGCCTGGAGAGAACAGGGATACTCGAAGGGTTTCTTT. Its protein product is CAWREQGYSKGFF.

The gene calls are TRBV30 and TRBJ2-5; 7 bases fit TRBD1. CDR3 size: 12 residues. Germline V gene data show CDR1 as GTSNPN and CDR2 as SVGIG (reference sequence). The V gene end was trimmed by 5 bases and the J gene end by 5 bases; junction bases not matched to a gene: 5. CDR3 in DNA: TGTGCCTGGCACAGGGGTACGGAGACCCAGTACTTC. Translation gives CAWHRGTETQYF.

The chain recombines TRBV6-5 with TRBJ1-2; D not resolved. The CDR3 is 13 residues long. Germline V CDR1 and CDR2: MNHEY, SVGAGI. V lost 5 bases and J lost 5, with 12 bases in between. The CDR3 reads CASSRRRLYGYTF. The CDR3 DNA reads TGTGCCAGCAGTCGCAGGCGCTTGTATGGCTACACCTTC.

The sample holds a few counts of this clone. The V call is TRBV5-1, the J call TRBJ2-7; D is unclear. The CDR3 extends over 14 amino acids. The V gene's germline CDR1 is SGHRS and CDR2 YFSETQ. V was clipped by 0 bases and J by 4 bases, with 11 bases between them. The CDR3 loop reads CASSLDARLYEQYF. For the CDR3, the DNA is TGCGCCAGCAGCTTGGATGCCAGGCTTTACGAGCAGTACTTC.

In DNA, the CDR3 is TGCGCCAGCAGCCCTCAGGGGGATTATGAAGCTTTCTTT. It is translated as CASSPQGDYEAFF. The genes are TRBV5-1 and TRBJ1-1; 7 bases map to TRBD1. The CDR3 is made up of 13 amino acids. J was trimmed by 7 bases and V by 4 bases; bases with no gene match: 7. From germline, CDR1 is SGHRS and CDR2 YFSETQ. The whole variable domain, remainder taken from reference TRBV5-1 and TRBJ1-1, is KAGVTQTPRYLIKTRGQQVTLSCSPISGHRSVSWYQQTPGQGLQFLFEYFSETQRNKGNFPGRFSGRQFSNSRSEMNVSTLELGDSALYLCASSPQGDYEAFFGQGTRLTVV.

The genes are TRBV19 and TRBJ2-1; 14 bases fit TRBD2. V shed 6 bases and J 3 bases; nucleotides not matched to a gene: 1. The CDR3 spans 15 residues. Germline CDR1 reads LNHDA; CDR2 reads SQIVND (reference sequence). The CDR3 DNA sequence: TGTGCCAGTAGGACTAGCGGGGGGGTCTACAATGAGCAGTTCTTC. Protein product: CASRTSGGVYNEQFF.

The V call is TRBV2, the J call TRBJ1-1, with 10 positions matching TRBD1. Germline V gene data show CDR1 as SNHLY and CDR2 as FYNNEI. This CDR3 spans 18 amino acids. V lost 6 bases to trimming and J lost 5 bases; unmatched junction nucleotides: 18. The CDR3 here is CASSKKSFLGQGRTEAFF. CDR3 bases: TGTGCCAGCAGCAAGAAGTCATTCCTGGGACAGGGGAGAACTGAAGCTTTCTTT.

This chain connects TRBV7-9 to TRBJ2-1; 7 positions agree with TRBD2. V lost 1 base to trimming and J lost 9 bases; unmatched junction nucleotides: 6. This CDR3 comprises 14 residues. The germline CDR1 and CDR2 sequences are SEHNR and FQNEAQ (reference sequence). CDR3 in DNA: TGTGCCAGCAGCTTAGGCCAGGGAGGGCGTGAGCAGTTCTTC. Amino acids: CASSLGQGGREQFF.

This chain uses TRBV6-2 or TRBV6-3 with TRBJ2-2; perhaps TRBD1 as D (6 bases). CDR1 is MNHEY and CDR2 is SVGEGT in the germline V gene. The V end lost 0 bases, the J end lost 6 bases, and 8 bases lay between the germline ends. The CDR3 is 14 amino acids. CDR3: CASSYSRGPGELFF. DNA for the CDR3: TGTGCCAGCAGTTACTCCAGGGGTCCCGGGGAGCTGTTTTTT.

The sample holds one count of this clone. The chain has TRBV5-1 and TRBJ1-2, with 7 bases identical to TRBD1. Germline V gives CDR1 SGHRS, CDR2 YFSETQ. This CDR3 comprises 15 residues. With V trimmed by 2 bases and J by 2 bases, 6 bases remained unmatched. The CDR3 spells CASSLQTGKNYGYTF. CDR3 DNA sequence: TGCGCCAGCAGCTTACAGACAGGGAAGAACTATGGCTACACCTTC.

The chain combines TRBV5-6 with TRBJ1-2, with 8 positions matching TRBD1. From germline, CDR1 is SGHDT and CDR2 YYEEEE. The CDR3 loop spans 15 amino acids. With V trimmed by 2 bases and J by 4 bases, 7 bases remained unmatched. CDR3 in amino acids: CASSFLRTGRYGYTF. The CDR3 DNA follows: TGTGCCAGCAGCTTTCTTAGGACAGGGCGCTATGGCTACACCTTC.

V gene TRBV19 combines with J gene TRBJ2-3; 8 bases line up with TRBD2. Germline V gene sequence: CDR1 LNHDA, CDR2 SQIVND (reference sequence). Germline trimming cut 8 bases from V and 2 bases from J; bases unmatched to any gene: 6. The CDR3 covers 14 residues. DNA for the CDR3: TGTGCCAGTTCCGTAGCGGGGCCCACAGATACGCAGTATTTT. Translating gives CASSVAGPTDTQYF.

J is TRBJ2-7 and V is TRBV7-2; possible D gene TRBD2, 5 bases. CDR1 is SGHTA and CDR2 is FQGNSA in the germline V gene. V lost 5 bases and J 4 bases, leaving 15 bases between the germline ends. The CDR3 length is 14 residues. As DNA, the CDR3 is TGTGCCAGCAGCACTAGGCTCCCCCCATACGAGCAGTACTTC. Its protein is CASSTRLPPYEQYF.

The rearrangement uses TRBV5-4 and TRBJ1-4, with unresolved D. This CDR3 has 13 residues. Trimming pared 0 bases from V and 8 bases from J, leaving 8 bases between. Per the germline V gene, CDR1 is SGHNT and CDR2 is YYREEE (reference sequence). This chain's CDR3 is CASSLDRVEKLFF. The CDR3 DNA follows: TGTGCCAGCAGCTTGGACCGGGTCGAAAAACTGTTTTTT.